These 2 T cell receptor beta chains were all obtained from the same sample, sequenced in a study of blood T cell repertoires in COVID-19. The repertoire was sequenced with immunoSEQ multiplex PCR; TCRdb's copy has only in-frame clones and lacks some. The sample holds 70,000 to 95,000 clones, around 82% seen once. Sequenced material: peripheral blood. These receptors were taken from a human donor in a cohort sampled during active COVID-19.

The V call is TRBV19, the J call TRBJ2-2; 14 bases fit TRBD2. V lost 6 bases, J lost 6 bases, and 0 bases stayed unmatched. This CDR3 is 14 amino acids long. Germline assignment: CDR1 LNHDA and CDR2 SQIVND (reference sequence). CDR3 bases: TGTGCCAGTAGGACTAGCGGGGGGGCCGGGGAGCTGTTTTTT. As protein: CASRTSGGAGELFF.

The chain employs TRBV3-1 (or the pseudogene TRBV3-2) and TRBJ1-2; D unclear. In germline, CDR1 is LGHDT, CDR2 YNNKEL (reference sequence). Trimming pared 0 bases from V and 0 bases from J, leaving 14 bases between. This CDR3 has 17 residues. DNA for the CDR3: TGTGCCAGCAGCCAAGATCCCGGGGTCGGAGCTAACTATGGCTACACCTTC. Its translation: CASSQDPGVGANYGYTF.